The subject of this entry is one T cell receptor (beta chain). Its antigen is unknown. This specimen comes from a study of blood T cells in healthy people across ages. Turning to the study itself: About one barcoded beta molecule per two T cells came from capture by template switching. Points from the study as a whole: Diversity was estimated from one million T cells, and these estimates were considered underestimates.

With a J-beta primer mix and a sample-barcoded 5' primer, a second PCR ran about 7 to 12 cycles. MiXCR, applied by TCRdb to the 5' RACE reads, yields one record per CDR3 protein. The data hold fewer than 2,000,000 distinct CDR3 sequences, with 39% observed a single time. Extractions gave at least 5.5 micrograms of total RNA per sample. This clonotype was sampled from a human donor in good health. The sample was blood.

The CDR3 DNA follows: TGCGCCAGCAGCCAAGACGTCCCAGGGGGCACCTACAATGAGCAGTTCTTC. This gives the protein CASSQDVPGGTYNEQFF. The chain has TRBV4-3 and TRBJ2-1, with 8 positions matching TRBD1. From germline, CDR1 is LGHNA and CDR2 YSLEER. Trimming at V came to 0 bases and at J to 2 bases, leaving 6 bases not matched to a gene. This CDR3 contains 17 residues.